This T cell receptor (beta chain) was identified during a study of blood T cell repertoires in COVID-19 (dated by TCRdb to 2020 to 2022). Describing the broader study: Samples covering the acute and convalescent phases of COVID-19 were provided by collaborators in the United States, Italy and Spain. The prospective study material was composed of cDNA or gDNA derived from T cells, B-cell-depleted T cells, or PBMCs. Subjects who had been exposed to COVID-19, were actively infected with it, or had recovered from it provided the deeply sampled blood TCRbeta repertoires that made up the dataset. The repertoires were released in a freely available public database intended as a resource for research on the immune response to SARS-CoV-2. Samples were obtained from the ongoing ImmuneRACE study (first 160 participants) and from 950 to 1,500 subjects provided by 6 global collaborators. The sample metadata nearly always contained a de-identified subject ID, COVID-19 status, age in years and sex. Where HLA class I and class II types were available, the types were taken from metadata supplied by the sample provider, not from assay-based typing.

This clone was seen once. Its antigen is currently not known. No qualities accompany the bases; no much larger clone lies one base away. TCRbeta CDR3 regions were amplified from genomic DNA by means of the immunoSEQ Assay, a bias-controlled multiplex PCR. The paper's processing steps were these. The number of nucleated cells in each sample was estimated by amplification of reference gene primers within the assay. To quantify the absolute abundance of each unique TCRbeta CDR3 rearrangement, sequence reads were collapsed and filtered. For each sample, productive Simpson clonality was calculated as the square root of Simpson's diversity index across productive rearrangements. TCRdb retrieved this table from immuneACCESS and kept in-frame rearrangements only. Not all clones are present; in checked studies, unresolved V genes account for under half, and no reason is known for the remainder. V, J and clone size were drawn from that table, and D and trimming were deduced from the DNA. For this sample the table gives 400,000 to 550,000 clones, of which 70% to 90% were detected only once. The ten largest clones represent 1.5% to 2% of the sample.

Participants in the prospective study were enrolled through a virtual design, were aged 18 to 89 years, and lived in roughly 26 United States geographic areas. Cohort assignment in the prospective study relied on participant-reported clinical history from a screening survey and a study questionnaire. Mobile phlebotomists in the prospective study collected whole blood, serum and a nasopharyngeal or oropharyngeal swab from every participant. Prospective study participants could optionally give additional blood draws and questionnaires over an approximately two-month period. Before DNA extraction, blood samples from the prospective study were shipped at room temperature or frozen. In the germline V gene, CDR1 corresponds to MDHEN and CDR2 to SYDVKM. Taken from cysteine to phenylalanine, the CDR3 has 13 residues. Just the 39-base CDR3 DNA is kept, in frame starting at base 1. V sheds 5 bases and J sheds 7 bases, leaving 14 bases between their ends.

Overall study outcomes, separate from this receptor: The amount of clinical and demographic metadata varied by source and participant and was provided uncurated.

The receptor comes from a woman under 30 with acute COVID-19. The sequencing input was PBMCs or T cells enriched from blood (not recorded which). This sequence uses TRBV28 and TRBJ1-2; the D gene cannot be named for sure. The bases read TGTGCCAGCAGTCGCCGGGAGGGTTCTGGCTACACCTTC. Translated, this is CASSRREGSGYTF.